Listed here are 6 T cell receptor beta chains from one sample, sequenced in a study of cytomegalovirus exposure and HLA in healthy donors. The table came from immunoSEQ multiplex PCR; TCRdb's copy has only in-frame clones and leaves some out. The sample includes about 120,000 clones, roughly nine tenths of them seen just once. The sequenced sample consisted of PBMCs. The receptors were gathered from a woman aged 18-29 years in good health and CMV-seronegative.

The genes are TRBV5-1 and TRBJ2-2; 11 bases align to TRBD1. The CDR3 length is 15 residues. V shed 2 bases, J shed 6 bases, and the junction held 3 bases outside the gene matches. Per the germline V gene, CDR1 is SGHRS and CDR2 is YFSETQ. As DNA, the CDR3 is TGCGCCAGCAGCTTAAGGACAGGGGGCTCCGGGGAGCTGTTTTTT. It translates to CASSLRTGGSGELFF.

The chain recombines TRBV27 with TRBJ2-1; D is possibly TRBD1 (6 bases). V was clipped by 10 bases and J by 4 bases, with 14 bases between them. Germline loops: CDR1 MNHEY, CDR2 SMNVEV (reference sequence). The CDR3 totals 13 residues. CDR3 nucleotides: TGTGCCATCCCTAACCAGGGGTACAATGAGCAGTTCTTC. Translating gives CAIPNQGYNEQFF.

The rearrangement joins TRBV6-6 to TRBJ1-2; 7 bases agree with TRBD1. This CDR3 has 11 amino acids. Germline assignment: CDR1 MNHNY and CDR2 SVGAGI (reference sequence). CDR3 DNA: TGTGCTATCAGGGGGGTCGACGGCTACACCTTC. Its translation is CAIRGVDGYTF.

The CDR3 is CASSPPGTATNEKLFF. The CDR3 nucleotides are TGTGCCAGCTCACCACCAGGGACAGCAACTAATGAAAAACTGTTTTTT. The gene calls are TRBV18 and TRBJ1-4; 7 bases align to TRBD1. The CDR3 has 16 amino acids. Germline V CDR1 and CDR2: KGHSH, LQKENI. With V trimmed by 0 bases and J by 0 bases, 1 base remained unmatched. Filled out from reference TRBV18 and TRBJ1-4, the complete variable domain reads NAGVMQNPRHLVRRRGQEARLRCSPMKGHSHVYWYRQLPEEGLKFMVYLQKENIIDESGMPKERFSAEFPKEGPSILRIQQVVRGDSAAYFCASSPPGTATNEKLFFGSGTQLSVL.

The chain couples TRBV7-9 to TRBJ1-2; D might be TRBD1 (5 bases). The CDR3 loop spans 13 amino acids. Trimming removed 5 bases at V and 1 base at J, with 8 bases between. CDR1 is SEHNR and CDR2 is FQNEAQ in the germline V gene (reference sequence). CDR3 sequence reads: CASSPQGNYGYTF. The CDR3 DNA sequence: TGTGCCAGCAGCCCCCAGGGTAACTATGGCTACACCTTC. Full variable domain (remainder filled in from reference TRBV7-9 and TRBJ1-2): DTGVSQNPRHKITKRGQNVTFRCDPISEHNRLYWYRQTLGQGPEFLTYFQNEAQLEKSRLLSDRFSAERPKGSFSTLEIQRTEQGDSAMYLCASSPQGNYGYTFGSGTRLTVV.

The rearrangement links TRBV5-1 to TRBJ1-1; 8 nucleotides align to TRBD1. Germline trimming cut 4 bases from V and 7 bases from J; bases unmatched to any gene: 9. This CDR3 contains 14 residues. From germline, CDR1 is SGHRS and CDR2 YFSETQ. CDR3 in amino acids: CASSRTGSMGEAFF. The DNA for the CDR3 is TGCGCCAGCAGCAGGACAGGGTCGATGGGTGAAGCTTTCTTT.